Shown below are 20 T cell receptor beta chains from a single sample sequenced in a study of Ad26.COV2.S vaccination and SARS-CoV-2 variants. The treatment: approximately 18 received Ad26.COV2.S at low or high dose, single or two shots; several received placebo; per-sample allocation not given. Day 63 following the first vaccine or placebo injection was when the samples were taken. Using immunoSEQ multiplex PCR, the repertoire was profiled, and TCRdb retains in-frame clones only, with some absent. Here the sample spans about 350,000 clones, more than 85% being singletons. This specimen was peripheral blood, taken in a trial of Ad26.COV2.S vaccine versus placebo. These TCRs come from a person aged 18-60 years who received the Ad26.COV2.S COVID-19 vaccine or a placebo.

A few counts support this clone. The chain is built from TRBV30 and TRBJ2-5; TRBD2 matches at 8 bases. Germline-derived CDR1 and CDR2 are GTSNPN and SVGIG (reference sequence). CDR3 length: 13 residues. V trimming: 0 bases; J trimming: 6 bases; junction bases outside the gene matches: 3. The CDR3 spells CAWSVVAGKTQYF. The CDR3 bases are TGTGCCTGGAGTGTGGTAGCGGGAAAGACCCAGTACTTC.

The chain joins TRBV5-4 to TRBJ2-1; 11 bases line up with TRBD1. The CDR3 is 15 residues long. The V gene's germline CDR1 is SGHNT and CDR2 YYREEE (reference sequence). The junction had 1 base not matched to a gene; V was cut back by 0 bases and J by 5 bases. CDR3 sequence (DNA): TGTGCCAGCAGCTTGGGGGGACAGGGGGACAATGAGCAGTTCTTC. Translation: CASSLGGQGDNEQFF.

The chain couples TRBV6-2 or TRBV6-3 to TRBJ2-1, with 11 bases matching TRBD2. The CDR3 covers 16 residues. J gave up 3 bases and V 4 bases, and 5 bases lay outside the gene matches. Germline V gene data show CDR1 as MNHEY and CDR2 as SVGEGT. CDR3 coding DNA: TGTGCCAGCAGTTGGTCGGGACTAGCGGACTACAATGAGCAGTTCTTC. Translated: CASSWSGLADYNEQFF.

This clone was recorded a few times. The V call is TRBV2, the J call TRBJ1-3; maybe TRBD1 (5 bases). The CDR3 totals 16 residues. The germline CDR1 and CDR2 sequences are SNHLY and FYNNEI. Trimming took off 6 bases at V and 0 bases at J, with 15 bases between the two ends. The CDR3 DNA is TGTGCCAGCAGGTCGCGGGGCAGGACCTCTGGAAACACCATATATTTT. The encoded protein is CASRSRGRTSGNTIYF.

The V and J genes are TRBV19 and TRBJ1-5; TRBD1 might be the D (5 bases). The CDR3 is 17 amino acids. The V end was cut by 2 bases, the J end by 3 bases, with 17 bases between. The germline V gene has CDR1 LNHDA and CDR2 SQIVND (reference sequence). CDR3 bases: TGTGCCAGTAGTATAATCCGGGGCGGGATAGACAATCAGCCCCAGCATTTT. This codes for CASSIIRGGIDNQPQHF.

The chain uses TRBV3-1 (or the pseudogene TRBV3-2) and TRBJ1-2; no clear D. This CDR3 contains 15 residues. CDR1 LGHDT and CDR2 YNNKEL come from the germline V gene (reference sequence). Trimming pared 5 bases from V and 7 bases from J, leaving 20 bases between. The CDR3 DNA follows: TGTGCCAGCAGCGCATCCAAGGAGGGAATTGGTGGCTACACCTTC. It is translated as CASSASKEGIGGYTF.

CDR3 protein: CASSFRGQGENEQFF. The CDR3 DNA follows: TGCGCCAGCAGCTTCCGTGGACAGGGGGAAAATGAGCAGTTCTTC. The rearrangement uses TRBV5-1 and TRBJ2-1, with 10 bases matching TRBD1. CDR3 size: 15 residues. CDR1 is SGHRS and CDR2 is YFSETQ in the germline V gene. V trimming: 2 bases; J trimming: 7 bases; junction bases outside the gene matches: 6.

The chain employs TRBV5-1 and TRBJ1-1; D remains unclear. This CDR3 spans 15 amino acids. Between the trimmed V and J ends, which lost 2 bases and 2 bases, there was a span of 13 bases. Germline CDR1 is SGHRS and CDR2 is YFSETQ. The CDR3 loop reads CASSLMGGQNTEAFF. The CDR3 nucleotides are TGCGCCAGCAGCTTAATGGGAGGGCAAAACACTGAAGCTTTCTTT.

V and J are TRBV6-5 and TRBJ1-2; TRBD1 might be the D (5 bases). Germline-derived CDR1 and CDR2 are MNHEY and SVGAGI. The CDR3 extends over 13 amino acids. V was pared by 6 bases and J by 7 bases, with 15 bases between. The CDR3, as DNA: TGTGCCAGCAGGTGGTCTCGGGACCGTGGCTACACCTTC. The encoded protein is CASRWSRDRGYTF.

This chain links TRBV5-6 with TRBJ1-2; D remains unclear. The CDR3 loop spans 13 amino acids. Germline assignment: CDR1 SGHDT and CDR2 YYEEEE. Trimming stripped 0 bases from V and 4 bases from J, with 7 bases between. As DNA, the CDR3 is TGTGCCAGCAGCTTGGAAGGGAGCTATGGCTACACCTTC. Protein sequence: CASSLEGSYGYTF. The full variable domain, in which reference TRBV5-6 and TRBJ1-2 provide the parts outside the CDR3, is DAGVTQSPTHLIKTRGQQVTLRCSPKSGHDTVSWYQQALGQGPQFIFQYYEEEERQRGNFPDRFSGHQFPNYSSELNVNALLLGDSALYLCASSLEGSYGYTFGSGTRLTVV.

V and J are TRBV3-1 (or the pseudogene TRBV3-2) and TRBJ2-1, with 8 bases lining up with TRBD1. Germline CDR1 is LGHDT and CDR2 is YNNKEL (reference sequence). Unmatched junction bases numbered 6, after V lost 0 bases and J lost 5 bases. This CDR3 comprises 16 residues. CDR3 protein: CASSQESRTGNNEQFF. The DNA of the CDR3 is TGTGCCAGCAGCCAAGAATCGCGGACAGGGAACAATGAGCAGTTCTTC.

V usage is TRBV14 and J usage is TRBJ2-1; 8 positions match TRBD2. V lost 3 bases to trimming and J lost 0 bases; unmatched junction nucleotides: 7. Germline V gene data show CDR1 as SGHDN and CDR2 as FVKESK. This CDR3 comprises 17 residues. DNA of the CDR3: TGTGCCAGCAGCCATTTCTTAGCGGGAAGCTCCTACAATGAGCAGTTCTTC. This codes for CASSHFLAGSSYNEQFF.

V and J are TRBV7-6 and TRBJ2-3; the match to TRBD1 covers 9 bases. The CDR3 is made up of 14 amino acids. Germline V CDR1 and CDR2: SGHVS, FNYEAQ. The junction had 6 bases not matched to a gene; V was cut back by 5 bases and J by 6 bases. The CDR3 bases are TGTGCCAGCAGCCCCACAGGGGGCGGTGATACGCAGTATTTT. As protein: CASSPTGGGDTQYF. Combining the CDR3 with reference TRBV7-6 and TRBJ2-3 gives the whole variable domain GAGVSQSPRYKVTKRGQDVALRCDPISGHVSLYWYRQALGQGPEFLTYFNYEAQQDKSGLPNDRFSAERPEGSISTLTIQRTEQRDSAMYRCASSPTGGGDTQYFGPGTRLTVL.

The rearrangement uses TRBV4-1 and TRBJ2-1, with TRBD2 identical over 9 bases. There are 16 residues in the CDR3. Germline lookup yields CDR1 MGHRA and CDR2 YSYEKL. After removal of 0 bases from V and 7 bases from J, the junction contained 7 bases not matched to a gene. As DNA, the CDR3 is TGCGCCAGCAGCCAAGATGTGCGGGGGGGCCGAAATGAGCAGTTCTTC. It is translated as CASSQDVRGGRNEQFF.

This chain connects TRBV25-1 to TRBJ1-1; a weak D match, TRBD1 (5 bases). Germline assignment: CDR1 MGHDK and CDR2 SYGVNS. The CDR3 is 15 residues long. Between the trimmed V and J ends, which lost 5 bases and 4 bases, there was a span of 17 bases. The CDR3 sequence is CASSHLGTTSTEAFF. In DNA, the CDR3 is TGTGCCAGCAGTCACCTTGGGACGACGAGCACTGAAGCTTTCTTT. Looking up the rest from reference TRBV25-1 and TRBJ1-1 gives the full variable domain: EADIYQTPRYLVIGTGKKITLECSQTMGHDKMYWYQQDPGMELHLIHYSYGVNSTEKGDLSSESTVSRIRTEHFPLTLESARPSHTSQYLCASSHLGTTSTEAFFGQGTRLTVV.

This chain joins TRBV28 and TRBJ2-5; no definite D call. CDR1 and CDR2 from the germline V gene are MDHEN and SYDVKM. There are 14 residues in the CDR3. V was shortened by 5 bases and J by 3 bases, with 13 bases between the two germline ends. In DNA, the CDR3 is TGTGCCAGCAGTCCACGGGCGATGAAAGAGACCCAGTACTTC. This encodes CASSPRAMKETQYF.

The gene calls are TRBV28 and TRBJ2-5; 9 bases are shared with TRBD2. The CDR3 contains 17 residues. Germline V gives CDR1 MDHEN, CDR2 SYDVKM. V shed 4 bases and J 2 bases; nucleotides not matched to a gene: 11. The CDR3 is CASSSTLAGDLQETQYF. The CDR3 DNA is TGTGCCAGCAGTTCCACGTTAGCGGGAGACCTACAAGAGACCCAGTACTTC.

The J gene is TRBJ2-5, the V gene TRBV30; D possibly corresponds to TRBD1 (5 bases). Trimming stripped 2 bases from V and 5 bases from J, with 12 bases between. CDR3 length: 13 amino acids. In germline, CDR1 is GTSNPN, CDR2 SVGIG (reference sequence). CDR3 amino acids: CAWSTSGYETQYF. CDR3 DNA: TGTGCCTGGAGTACATCAGGGTACGAGACCCAGTACTTC.

This chain joins TRBV19 and TRBJ1-4; possible D gene TRBD1, 6 bases. Between the trimmed V and J ends, which lost 4 bases and 8 bases, there was a span of 20 bases. This CDR3 is built from 16 residues. The germline CDR1 and CDR2 sequences are LNHDA and SQIVND (reference sequence). The CDR3 coding sequence is TGTGCCAGTAGTAGCCCTCAGCTGGCAGGGGTGGAAAAACTGTTTTTT. Residues: CASSSPQLAGVEKLFF.

J is TRBJ2-7 and V is TRBV28, with 10 bases identical to TRBD1. V lost 7 bases to trimming and J lost 7 bases; unmatched junction nucleotides: 13. Germline-derived CDR1 and CDR2 are MDHEN and SYDVKM. CDR3 length equals 15 residues. CDR3 nucleotide sequence: TGTGCCAGCATCAAAGTGGGACAGGGGATATTGGAGCAGTACTTC. Translation gives CASIKVGQGILEQYF.